Below are 10 T cell receptor beta chains sequenced from a single sample in a study of T-cell reconstitution after alpha-beta-depleted transplantation in children. Preparation of the TCRbeta library was carried out with unique molecular identifiers. TCRdb analysed the PCR reads with MiXCR anew, one entry per CDR3 protein. This sample carries 500,000 to 650,000 distinct CDR3 sequences, over 10% of them seen once, and the ten largest clones take about 2.2%. The sample consisted of PBMCs, mostly from graft donor cells, taken 360 days after TCRalphabeta/CD19-depleted stem cell transplant. The source is a male patient younger than 18 who had a stem cell transplant for acute myeloid leukemia, so the T cells may come from the graft donor.

The chain links TRBV19 to TRBJ1-2; D unresolved. V gave up 5 bases and J gave up 7 bases, with 20 bases separating them. Germline CDR1 reads LNHDA; CDR2 reads SQIVND (reference sequence). The CDR3 spans 15 residues. The CDR3 DNA follows: TGTGCCAGTAGTTCTTCGGTCCGGGCGATGAGTGGCTACACCTTC. This encodes CASSSSVRAMSGYTF.

At least ten counts were recorded for this clonotype. V gene TRBV4-2 combines with J gene TRBJ2-3; 14 nucleotides agree with TRBD2. Germline CDR1 is LGHNA and CDR2 is YNFKEQ. The ends lost 4 bases at V and 5 bases at J; junction bases unmatched: 23. This CDR3 is 22 amino acids long. In DNA form, the CDR3 reads TGTGCCAGCAGCCCACCCCAAAGACTAGCGGGAGGGCCAAAGCGGGGACGAGATACGCAGTATTTT. Its protein product is CASSPPQRLAGGPKRGRDTQYF.

The chain is built from TRBV20-1 and TRBJ1-5, with 8 bases lining up with TRBD1. The CDR3 spans 13 residues. V lost 4 bases, J lost 5 bases, and 4 bases stayed unmatched. CDR1 is DFQATT, CDR2 SNEGSKA, per germline (reference sequence). CDR3 in DNA: TGCAGTGCTAATACAGGGGGTGATCAGCCCCAGCATTTT. Residues: CSANTGGDQPQHF.

This clonotype was recorded many times. The CDR3 DNA sequence: TGTGCCAGCAGTTTATTCATAGGGACCGGGGAGCTGTTTTTT. Its protein is CASSLFIGTGELFF. This chain joins TRBV12-3 or TRBV12-4 and TRBJ2-2; no clear D. The CDR3 loop spans 14 amino acids. Trimming took 2 bases from V and 5 from J, leaving 9 bases between them.

This chain joins TRBV20-1 and TRBJ1-1; unclear D gene. Germline V gives CDR1 DFQATT, CDR2 SNEGSKA (reference sequence). V lost 4 bases, J lost 1 base, and 10 bases lay in between. The CDR3 covers 13 residues. This CDR3 reads CSAIEPPNTEAFF. In DNA form, the CDR3 reads TGCAGTGCTATAGAGCCCCCGAACACTGAAGCTTTCTTT.

This clonotype has more than one count but fewer than ten. The V call is TRBV9, the J call TRBJ2-7; 9 positions match TRBD2. Germline V CDR1 and CDR2: SGDLS, YYNGEE. J gave up 7 bases and V 0 bases, and 8 bases lay outside the gene matches. The CDR3 has 15 amino acids. The CDR3 nucleotides are TGTGCCAGCAGCGTAGGAGGAGCGGGAGGTTGGGAGCAGTACTTC. Translation gives CASSVGGAGGWEQYF. Filled out from reference TRBV9 and TRBJ2-7, the complete variable domain reads DSGVTQTPKHLITATGQRVTLRCSPRSGDLSVYWYQQSLDQGLQFLIQYYNGEERAKGNILERFSAQQFPDLHSELNLSSLELGDSALYFCASSVGGAGGWEQYFGPGTRLTVT.

This clonotype was seen repeatedly, ten times or more. V and J are TRBV29-1 and TRBJ2-1; 9 bases agree with TRBD2. This CDR3 is built from 14 residues. Germline loops: CDR1 SQVTM, CDR2 ANQGSEA. J gave up 9 bases and V 6 bases, and 12 bases lay outside the gene matches. The CDR3 DNA reads as TGCAGCGTGAATGGGCGGGAGGGCCGTATTGAGCAGTTCTTC. This encodes CSVNGREGRIEQFF.

This clonotype showed up just a few times. This sequence joins TRBV9 and TRBJ1-1; D remains ambiguous. This CDR3 has 15 amino acids. V lost 0 bases to trimming and J lost 1 base, with 10 bases between them. Germline CDR1 SGDLS, CDR2 YYNGEE. In DNA, the CDR3 is TGTGCCAGCAGCGTAGGGGCTATTCCGAACACTGAAGCTTTCTTT. Translated: CASSVGAIPNTEAFF.

The V call is TRBV29-1, the J call TRBJ2-3; possibly TRBD1 or TRBD2 for D (5 bases each). Germline assignment: CDR1 SQVTM and CDR2 ANQGSEA. There are 14 residues in the CDR3. Trimming took 0 bases from V and 2 from J, leaving 9 bases between them. The CDR3 spells CSVEDRGVTDTQYF. In DNA form, the CDR3 reads TGCAGCGTTGAAGATAGAGGGGTCACAGATACGCAGTATTTT.

This clonotype was detected many times. The chain uses TRBV5-1 and TRBJ2-5, with a possible D match to TRBD1 (6 bases). The CDR3 runs 13 residues. CDR1 SGHRS and CDR2 YFSETQ come from the germline V gene. Between the trimmed V and J ends, which lost 4 bases and 2 bases, there was a span of 9 bases. CDR3 in amino acids: CASSPDRQETQYF. In DNA form, the CDR3 reads TGCGCCAGCAGCCCGGACAGACAAGAGACCCAGTACTTC.